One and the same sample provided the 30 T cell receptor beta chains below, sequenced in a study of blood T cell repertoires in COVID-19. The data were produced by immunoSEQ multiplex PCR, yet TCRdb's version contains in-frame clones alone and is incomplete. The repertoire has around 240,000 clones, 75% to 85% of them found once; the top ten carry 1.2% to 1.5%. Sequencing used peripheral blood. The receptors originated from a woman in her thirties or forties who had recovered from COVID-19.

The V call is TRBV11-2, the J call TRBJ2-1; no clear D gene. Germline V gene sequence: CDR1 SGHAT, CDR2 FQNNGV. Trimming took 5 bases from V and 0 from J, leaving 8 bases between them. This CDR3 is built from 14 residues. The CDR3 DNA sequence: TGTGCCAGCAGCCCCTCCTACTCCTACAATGAGCAGTTCTTC. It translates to CASSPSYSYNEQFF.

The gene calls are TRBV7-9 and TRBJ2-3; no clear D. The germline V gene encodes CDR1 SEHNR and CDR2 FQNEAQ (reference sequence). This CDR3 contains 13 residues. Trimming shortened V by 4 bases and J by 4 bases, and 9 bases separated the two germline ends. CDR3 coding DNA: TGTGCCAGCAGCTCCCAAGCTCCAGATACGCAGTATTTT. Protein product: CASSSQAPDTQYF.

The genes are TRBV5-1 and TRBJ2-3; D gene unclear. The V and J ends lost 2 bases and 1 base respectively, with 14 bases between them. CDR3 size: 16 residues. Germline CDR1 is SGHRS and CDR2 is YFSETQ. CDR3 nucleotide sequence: TGCGCCAGCAGCTTCTTACCTACGTATGGCACAGATACGCAGTATTTT. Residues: CASSFLPTYGTDTQYF.

The CDR3 is CASSLGSGAAVTDTQYF. CDR3 bases: TGTGCCAGCAGCTTAGGAAGCGGGGCCGCCGTGACAGATACGCAGTATTTT. The chain links TRBV7-2 to TRBJ2-3, with TRBD2 matching over 7 bases. CDR3 length: 17 residues. V shed 1 base and J 3 bases; nucleotides not matched to a gene: 10. Germline values: CDR1 SGHTA, CDR2 FQGNSA.

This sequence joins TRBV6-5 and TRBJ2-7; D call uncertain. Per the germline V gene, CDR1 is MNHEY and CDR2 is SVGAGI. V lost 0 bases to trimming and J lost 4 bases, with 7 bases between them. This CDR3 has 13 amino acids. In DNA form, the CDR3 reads TGTGCCAGCAGTTACTCTAATAGTTACGAGCAGTACTTC. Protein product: CASSYSNSYEQYF.

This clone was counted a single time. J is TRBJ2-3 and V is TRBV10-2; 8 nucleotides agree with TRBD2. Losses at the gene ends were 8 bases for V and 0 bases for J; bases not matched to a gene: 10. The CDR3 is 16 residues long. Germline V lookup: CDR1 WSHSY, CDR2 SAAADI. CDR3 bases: TGCGCCAGCTTGGCCCGGGGGGGGCTCAGCACAGATACGCAGTATTTT. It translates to CASLARGGLSTDTQYF.

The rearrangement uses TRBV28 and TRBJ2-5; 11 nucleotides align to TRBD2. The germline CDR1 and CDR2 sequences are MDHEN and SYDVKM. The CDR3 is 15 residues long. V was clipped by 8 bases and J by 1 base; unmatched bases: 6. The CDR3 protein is CASYRTSGGQETQYF. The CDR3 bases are TGTGCCAGCTATCGAACTAGCGGGGGCCAAGAGACCCAGTACTTC.

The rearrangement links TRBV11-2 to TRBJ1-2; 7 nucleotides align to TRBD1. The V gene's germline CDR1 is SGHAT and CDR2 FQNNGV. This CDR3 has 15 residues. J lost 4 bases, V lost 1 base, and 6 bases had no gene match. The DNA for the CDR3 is TGTGCCAGCAGCTTAGGGACAGGAGGAACCTATGGCTACACCTTC. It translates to CASSLGTGGTYGYTF.

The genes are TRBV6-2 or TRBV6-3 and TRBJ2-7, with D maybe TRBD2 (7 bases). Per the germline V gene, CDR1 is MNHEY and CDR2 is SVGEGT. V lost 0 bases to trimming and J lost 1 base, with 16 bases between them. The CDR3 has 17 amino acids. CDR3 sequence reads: CASSYSSGGAWSYEQYF. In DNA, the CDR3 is TGTGCCAGCAGTTACTCGTCTGGGGGGGCCTGGTCCTACGAGCAGTACTTC.

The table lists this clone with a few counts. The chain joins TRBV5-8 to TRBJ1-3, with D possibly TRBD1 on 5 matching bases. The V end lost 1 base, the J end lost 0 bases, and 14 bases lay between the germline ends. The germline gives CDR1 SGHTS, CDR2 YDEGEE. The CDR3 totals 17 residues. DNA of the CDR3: TGTGCCAGCAGCTTGACGGTCGGGGGGTTCTCTGGAAACACCATATATTTT. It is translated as CASSLTVGGFSGNTIYF.

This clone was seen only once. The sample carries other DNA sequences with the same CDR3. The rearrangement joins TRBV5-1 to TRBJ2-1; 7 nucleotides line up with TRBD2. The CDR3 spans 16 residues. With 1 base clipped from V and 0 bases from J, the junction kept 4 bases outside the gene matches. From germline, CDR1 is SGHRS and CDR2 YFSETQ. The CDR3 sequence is CASSLWGGSSYNEQFF. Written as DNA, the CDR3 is TGCGCCAGCAGCTTGTGGGGCGGGAGCTCCTACAATGAGCAGTTCTTC.

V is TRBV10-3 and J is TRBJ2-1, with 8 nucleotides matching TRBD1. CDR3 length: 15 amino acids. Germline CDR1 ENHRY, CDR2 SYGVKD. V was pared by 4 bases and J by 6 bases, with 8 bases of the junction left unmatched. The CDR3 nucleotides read TGTGCCATCAGTGGGTATTCGGACAGGGTCAATGAGCAGTTCTTC. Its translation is CAISGYSDRVNEQFF.

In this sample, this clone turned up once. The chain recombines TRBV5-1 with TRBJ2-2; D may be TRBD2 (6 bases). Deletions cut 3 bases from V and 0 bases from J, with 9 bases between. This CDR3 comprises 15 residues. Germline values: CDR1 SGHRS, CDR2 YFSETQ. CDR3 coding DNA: TGCGCCAGCAGCTGGGACTCCCCGAACACCGGGGAGCTGTTTTTT. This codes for CASSWDSPNTGELFF. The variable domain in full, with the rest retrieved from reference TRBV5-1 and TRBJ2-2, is KAGVTQTPRYLIKTRGQQVTLSCSPISGHRSVSWYQQTPGQGLQFLFEYFSETQRNKGNFPGRFSGRQFSNSRSEMNVSTLELGDSALYLCASSWDSPNTGELFFGEGSRLTVL.

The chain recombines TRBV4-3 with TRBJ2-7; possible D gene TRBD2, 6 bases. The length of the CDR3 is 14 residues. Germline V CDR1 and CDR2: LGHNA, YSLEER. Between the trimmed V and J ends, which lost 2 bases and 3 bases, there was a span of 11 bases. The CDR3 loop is CASSQTLGSYEQYF. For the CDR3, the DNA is TGCGCCAGCAGCCAAACCCTCGGGAGCTACGAGCAGTACTTC.

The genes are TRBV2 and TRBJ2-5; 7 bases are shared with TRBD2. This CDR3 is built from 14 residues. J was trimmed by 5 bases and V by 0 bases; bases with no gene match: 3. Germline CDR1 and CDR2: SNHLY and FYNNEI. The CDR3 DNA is TGTGCCAGCAGTGAAGCTGGGAGGGTCGAGACCCAGTACTTC. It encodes CASSEAGRVETQYF.

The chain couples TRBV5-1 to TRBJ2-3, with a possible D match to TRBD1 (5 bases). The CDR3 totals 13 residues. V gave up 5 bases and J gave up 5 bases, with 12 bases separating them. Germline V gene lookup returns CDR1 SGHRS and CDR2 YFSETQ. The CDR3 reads CASRSQGRDTQYF. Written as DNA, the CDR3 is TGCGCCAGCAGAAGTCAGGGAAGAGATACGCAGTATTTT. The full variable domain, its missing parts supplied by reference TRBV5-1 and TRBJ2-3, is KAGVTQTPRYLIKTRGQQVTLSCSPISGHRSVSWYQQTPGQGLQFLFEYFSETQRNKGNFPGRFSGRQFSNSRSEMNVSTLELGDSALYLCASRSQGRDTQYFGPGTRLTVL.

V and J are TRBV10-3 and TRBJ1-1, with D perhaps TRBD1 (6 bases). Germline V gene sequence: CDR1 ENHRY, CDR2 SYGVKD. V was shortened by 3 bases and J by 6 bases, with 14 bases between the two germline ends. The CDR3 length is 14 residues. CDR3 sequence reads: CAISDQGSLAEAFF. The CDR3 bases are TGTGCCATCAGTGACCAGGGGAGTCTCGCTGAAGCTTTCTTT.

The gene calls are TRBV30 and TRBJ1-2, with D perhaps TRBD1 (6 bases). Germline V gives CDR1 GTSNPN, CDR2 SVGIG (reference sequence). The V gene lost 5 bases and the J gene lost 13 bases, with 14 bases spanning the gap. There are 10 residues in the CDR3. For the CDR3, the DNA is TGTGCCTGGTCGGAGACAGGAATCACCTTC. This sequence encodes CAWSETGITF.

CDR3 protein: CASSQLAGGFQETQYF. The DNA for the CDR3 is TGCGCCAGCAGTCAACTAGCGGGGGGGTTTCAAGAGACCCAGTACTTC. The V gene is TRBV5-1, the J gene TRBJ2-5; 13 bases are shared with TRBD2. Germline CDR1 is SGHRS and CDR2 is YFSETQ. The CDR3 has 16 residues. J gave up 2 bases and V 5 bases, and 6 bases lay outside the gene matches.

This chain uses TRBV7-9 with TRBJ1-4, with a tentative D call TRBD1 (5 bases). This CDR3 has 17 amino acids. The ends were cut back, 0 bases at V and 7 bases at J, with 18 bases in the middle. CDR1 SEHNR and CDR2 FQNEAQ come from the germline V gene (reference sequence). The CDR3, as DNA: TGTGCCAGCAGCTTAGCTCAGCGACGGGGGACCGTTGAAAAACTGTTTTTT. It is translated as CASSLAQRRGTVEKLFF.

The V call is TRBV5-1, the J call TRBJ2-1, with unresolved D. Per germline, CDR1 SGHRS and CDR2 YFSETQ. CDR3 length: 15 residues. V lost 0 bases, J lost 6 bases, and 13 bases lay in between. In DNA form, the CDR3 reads TGCGCCAGCAGCTTGGGGGCAGGATTAGTCAATGAGCAGTTCTTC. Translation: CASSLGAGLVNEQFF.

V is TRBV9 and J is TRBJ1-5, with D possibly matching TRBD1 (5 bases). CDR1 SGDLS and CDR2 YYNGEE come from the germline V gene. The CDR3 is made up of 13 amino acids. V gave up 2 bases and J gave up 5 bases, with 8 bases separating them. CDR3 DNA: TGTGCCAGCAGCGTGGGGCAGTATCAGCCCCAGCATTTT. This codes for CASSVGQYQPQHF.

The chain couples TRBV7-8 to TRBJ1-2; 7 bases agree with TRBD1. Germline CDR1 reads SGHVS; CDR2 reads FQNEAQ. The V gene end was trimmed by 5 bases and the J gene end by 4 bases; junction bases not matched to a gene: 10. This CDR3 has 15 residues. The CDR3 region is CASSINAGGGYGYTF. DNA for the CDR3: TGTGCCAGCAGCATCAACGCAGGGGGAGGCTATGGCTACACCTTC.

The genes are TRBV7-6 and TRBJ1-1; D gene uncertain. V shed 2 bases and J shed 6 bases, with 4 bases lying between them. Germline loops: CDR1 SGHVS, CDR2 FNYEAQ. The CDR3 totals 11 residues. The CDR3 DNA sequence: TGTGCCAGCAGCTTAAGCCCTGAAGCTTTCTTT. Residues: CASSLSPEAFF.

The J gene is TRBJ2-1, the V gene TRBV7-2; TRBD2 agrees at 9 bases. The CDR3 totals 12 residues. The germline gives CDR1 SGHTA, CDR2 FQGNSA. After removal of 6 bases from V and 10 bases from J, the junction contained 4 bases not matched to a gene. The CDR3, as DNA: TGTGCCAGCAGGCGACTAGCGGAAGAGCAGTTCTTC. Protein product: CASRRLAEEQFF. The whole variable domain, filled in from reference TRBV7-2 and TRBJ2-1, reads GAGVSQSPSNKVTEKGKDVELRCDPISGHTALYWYRQSLGQGLEFLIYFQGNSAPDKSGLPSDRFSAERTGGSVSTLTIQRTQQEDSAVYLCASRRLAEEQFFGPGTRLTVL.

Here the CDR3 DNA reads TGCGCCAGCAGCCAGGCACCCCCCTATAATTCACCCCTCCACTTT. Amino acids: CASSQAPPYNSPLHF. The rearrangement links TRBV4-3 to TRBJ1-6; D is unclear. Germline values: CDR1 LGHNA, CDR2 YSLEER. Trimming shortened V by 3 bases and J by 2 bases, and 8 bases separated the two germline ends. The CDR3 has 15 residues.

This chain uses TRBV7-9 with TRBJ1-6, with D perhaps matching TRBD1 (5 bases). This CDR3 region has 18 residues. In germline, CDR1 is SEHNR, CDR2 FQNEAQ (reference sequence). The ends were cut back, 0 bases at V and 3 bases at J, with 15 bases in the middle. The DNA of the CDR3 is TGTGCCAGCAGCTTAGCGTGGTCCGACAGAGACTATAATTCACCCCTCCACTTT. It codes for CASSLAWSDRDYNSPLHF.

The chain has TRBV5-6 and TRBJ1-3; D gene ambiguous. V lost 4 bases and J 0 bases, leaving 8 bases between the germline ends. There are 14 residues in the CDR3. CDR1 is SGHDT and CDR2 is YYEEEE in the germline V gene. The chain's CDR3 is CASSLLGSGNTIYF. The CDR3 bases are TGTGCCAGCAGCCTTCTAGGCTCTGGAAACACCATATATTTT.

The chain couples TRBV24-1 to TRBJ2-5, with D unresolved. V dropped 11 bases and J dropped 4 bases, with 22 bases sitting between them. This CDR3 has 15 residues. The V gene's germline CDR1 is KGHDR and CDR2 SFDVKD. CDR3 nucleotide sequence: TGTGCCAATATACTGAGTTCTGGGTCAGGAGAGACCCAGTACTTC. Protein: CANILSSGSGETQYF.

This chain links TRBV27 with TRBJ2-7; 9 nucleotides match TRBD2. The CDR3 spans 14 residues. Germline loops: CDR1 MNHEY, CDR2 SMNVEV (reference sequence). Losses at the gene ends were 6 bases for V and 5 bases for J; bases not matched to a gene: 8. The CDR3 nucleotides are TGTGCCAGCAGAACGGGCGGGGGGGACCACGAGCAGTACTTC. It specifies CASRTGGGDHEQYF.